A selection of T cell receptor beta chains follows, all from one sample in a study of blood T cell repertoires in COVID-19. Some clones are missing from TCRdb's copy, which holds only in-frame ones; the method was immunoSEQ multiplex PCR. The data show more than 150,000 clones, with around 87% seen just once and 2% to 3% held by the top ten. Sequenced sample: peripheral blood. The source of these receptors is a man aged 35-49 years with active or convalescent COVID-19. The CDR3 runs from the conserved cysteine through the conserved F or W. A D gene is named only where the DNA matches it firmly. Expanded clones get a size class; other rows say once, few or many, or leave the size out.

cdr3_nt | cdr3_aa | v_call | clone_size | j_call | d_call
TGTGCCAGCAGCTTGTGGACAGGCTACGAGCAGTACTTC | CASSLWTGYEQYF | TRBV7-2 | few | TRBJ2-7 | TRBD1
TGCGCCAGCAGCCACGCCAGTCCGGGACAGAGGAACACTGAAGCTTTCTTT | CASSHASPGQRNTEAFF | TRBV4-1 | - | TRBJ1-1 | TRBD1
TGTGCCAGCAGCTTAGGTCAGGCGGGCTACACCTTC | CASSLGQAGYTF | TRBV13 | few | TRBJ1-2 | -
TGTGCCAGCAGTCCGCAGGGATCTGGGGCCAACGTCCTGACTTTC | CASSPQGSGANVLTF | TRBV2 | - | TRBJ2-6 | -
TGTGCCAGCAGTTACGTGGGCGCGGGAGAGACCCAGTACTTC | CASSYVGAGETQYF | TRBV6-5 | few | TRBJ2-5 | -
TGTGCCAGTAGCCTTCGTAGGGAGGTGGATGGCTACACCTTC | CASSLRREVDGYTF | TRBV19 | - | TRBJ1-2 | -
TGTGCAAGTCGCTTAGGAGGGACAGGGGTAGCGCGAGAGACCCAGTACTTC | CASRLGGTGVARETQYF | TRBV12-2 | - | TRBJ2-5 | -
TGTGCCAGCAGCCGGACTAGCGGGTTCGATACGCAGTATTTT | CASSRTSGFDTQYF | TRBV11-3 | - | TRBJ2-3 | TRBD2
TGTGCCATCAGGGGACAGGCCCGGGACGGCTACACCTTC | CAIRGQARDGYTF | TRBV10-3 | - | TRBJ1-2 | TRBD1
TGTGCCAGCAGTGCCCACAGGGGTGGGGAGACCCAGTACTTC | CASSAHRGGETQYF | TRBV27 | - | TRBJ2-5 | TRBD1
TGTGCCAGTAACAGTAACGGGGGTAGCAATGAGCAGTTCTTC | CASNSNGGSNEQFF | TRBV19 | - | TRBJ2-1 | -
TGTGCCAGCCGAGTCGACAGCGCCTACGAGCAGTACTTC | CASRVDSAYEQYF | TRBV18 | - | TRBJ2-7 | -
TGTGCCAGCAGTTTGCTGGACAGGGGAAGATCACCCCTCCACTTT | CASSLLDRGRSPLHF | TRBV6-2/TRBV6-3 | once | TRBJ1-6 | TRBD1